This entry concerns a single TCR beta chain. No antigen is known for it. This sample was included in a study of cytomegalovirus exposure and HLA in healthy donors. Researchers ran the PCR with 60 Vbeta and 13 Jbeta primers. Sequencing used immunoSEQ multiplex PCR; TCRdb keeps in-frame clones, though not all of them. The repertoire has approximately 150,000 clones, 75% to 85% of them found once; the top ten carry around 14%. The CDR3 contains 8 residues. General observations from the study: A later look showed TCR association rates differing by HLA locus, highest for DRB1 and lowest for HLA-C. Most TCR sequences were rare, but some public TCRs occurred in many donors. Productive rates of about 87% or about 30% were seen for most TCR beta V segments in an earlier analysis.

V and J are TRBV12-1 and TRBJ2-7; the D call of TRBD2 is as the table states it, not checked on the DNA. TRBV12-1 is a recognized pseudogene. The sample taken for sequencing was PBMCs. The sequence derives from a woman between 50 and 59 years old in good health and CMV-seropositive. The CDR3 sequence: CASSSSYF. DNA of the CDR3: TGTGCCAGCAGCTCGAGCTACTTC.